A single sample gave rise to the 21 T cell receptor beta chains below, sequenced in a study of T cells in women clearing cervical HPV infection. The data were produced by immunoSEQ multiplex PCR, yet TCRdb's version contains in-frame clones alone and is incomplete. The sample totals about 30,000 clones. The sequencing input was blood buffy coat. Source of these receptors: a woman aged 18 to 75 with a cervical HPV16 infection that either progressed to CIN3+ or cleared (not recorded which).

CDR3 region: CASSLQDNEQFF. The sequenced part of the CDR3 DNA is TGCGCCAGCAGCTTACAGGACAATGAG. The gene calls are TRBV5-1 and TRBJ2-1; D may be TRBD1 (5 bases). Read coverage stops 3 residues before the CDR3 terminus; the germline J gene supplies the remainder. Trimming stripped 2 bases from V and 5 bases from J, with 5 bases between. Germline V gene sequence: CDR1 SGHRS, CDR2 YFSETQ. This CDR3 spans 12 amino acids.

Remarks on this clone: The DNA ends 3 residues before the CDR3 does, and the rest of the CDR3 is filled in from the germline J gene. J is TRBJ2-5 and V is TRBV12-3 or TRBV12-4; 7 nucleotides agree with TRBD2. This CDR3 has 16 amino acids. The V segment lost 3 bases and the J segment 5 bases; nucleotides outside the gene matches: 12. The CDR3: CASSFWASGRRETQYF. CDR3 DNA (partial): TGTGCCAGCAGTTTTTGGGCTAGCGGTAGGAGGGAGACC.

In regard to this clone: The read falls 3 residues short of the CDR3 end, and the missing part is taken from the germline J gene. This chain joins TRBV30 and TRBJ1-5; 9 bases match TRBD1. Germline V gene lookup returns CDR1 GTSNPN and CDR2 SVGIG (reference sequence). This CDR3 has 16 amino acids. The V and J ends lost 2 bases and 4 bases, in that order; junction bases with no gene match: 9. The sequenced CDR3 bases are TGTGCCTGGAGTCCTGAGGGACAGGGTTTGAATCAGCCC. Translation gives CAWSPEGQGLNQP. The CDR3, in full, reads CAWSPEGQGLNQPQHF.

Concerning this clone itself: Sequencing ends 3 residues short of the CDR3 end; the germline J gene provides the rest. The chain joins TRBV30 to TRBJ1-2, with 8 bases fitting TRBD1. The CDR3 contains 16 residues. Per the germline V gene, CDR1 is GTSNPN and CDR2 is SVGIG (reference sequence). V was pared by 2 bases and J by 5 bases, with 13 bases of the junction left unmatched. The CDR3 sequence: CAWSFRWTGTFYGYTF. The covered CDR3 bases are TGTGCCTGGAGTTTTCGCTGGACAGGGACGTTTTATGGC. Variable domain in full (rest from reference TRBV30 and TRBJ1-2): SQTIHQWPATLVQPVGSPLSLECTVEGTSNPNLYWYRQAAGRGLQLLFYSVGIGQISSEVPQNLSASRPQDRQFILSSKKLLLSDSGFYLCAWSFRWTGTFYGYTFGSGTRLTVV.

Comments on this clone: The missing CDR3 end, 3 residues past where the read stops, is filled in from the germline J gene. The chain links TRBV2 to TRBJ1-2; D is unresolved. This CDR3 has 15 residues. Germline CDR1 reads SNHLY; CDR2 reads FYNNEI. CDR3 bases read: TGTGCCAGCAGTGCGACTAGCGGCTCGTACAATGAC. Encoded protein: CASSATSGSYND. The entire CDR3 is CASSATSGSYNDYTF. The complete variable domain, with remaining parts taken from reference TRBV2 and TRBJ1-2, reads EPEVTQTPSHQVTQMGQEVILRCVPISNHLYFYWYRQILGQKVEFLVSFYNNEISEKSEIFDDQFSVERPDGSNFTLKIRSTKLEDSAMYFCASSATSGSYNDYTFGSGTRLTVV.

The CDR3: CAGEEDRGYEQYF. CDR3 DNA (partial): TGTGCCGGCGAGGAAGACAGGGGCTACGAG. The V gene is TRBV2, the J gene TRBJ2-7; 8 bases fit TRBD1. Read coverage stops 3 residues before the CDR3 terminus; the germline J gene supplies the remainder. The V segment lost 11 bases and the J segment 3 bases; nucleotides outside the gene matches: 9. The germline V gene encodes CDR1 SNHLY and CDR2 FYNNEI. This CDR3 has 13 amino acids.

The CDR3 loop is CASSLVISGNNEQFF. CDR3 DNA, as far as it was read: TGCGCCAGCAGCTTGGTGATTAGCGGGAACAATGAG. The chain has TRBV5-1 and TRBJ2-1; 8 positions agree with TRBD2. The read halts 3 residues ahead of the CDR3 end, with the missing end drawn from the germline J gene. V was pared by 0 bases and J by 5 bases, with 4 bases of the junction left unmatched. Germline V gives CDR1 SGHRS, CDR2 YFSETQ. The CDR3 totals 15 residues.

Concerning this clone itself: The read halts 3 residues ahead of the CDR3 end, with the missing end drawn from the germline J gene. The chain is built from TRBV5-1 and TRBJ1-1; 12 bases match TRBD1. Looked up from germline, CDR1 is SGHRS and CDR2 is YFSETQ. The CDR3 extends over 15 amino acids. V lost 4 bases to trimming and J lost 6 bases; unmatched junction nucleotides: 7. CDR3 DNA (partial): TGCGCCAGCAGCCTTGAGGGACAGGGGGCCTCTGAA. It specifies CASSLEGQGASE. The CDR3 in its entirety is CASSLEGQGASEAFF.

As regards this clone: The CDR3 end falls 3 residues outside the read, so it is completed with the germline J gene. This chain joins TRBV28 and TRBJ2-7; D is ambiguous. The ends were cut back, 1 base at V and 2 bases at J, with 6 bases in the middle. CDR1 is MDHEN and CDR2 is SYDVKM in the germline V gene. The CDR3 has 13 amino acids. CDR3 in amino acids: CASSLLNTYEQYF. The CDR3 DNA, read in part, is TGTGCCAGCAGTTTATTAAATACCTACGAG.

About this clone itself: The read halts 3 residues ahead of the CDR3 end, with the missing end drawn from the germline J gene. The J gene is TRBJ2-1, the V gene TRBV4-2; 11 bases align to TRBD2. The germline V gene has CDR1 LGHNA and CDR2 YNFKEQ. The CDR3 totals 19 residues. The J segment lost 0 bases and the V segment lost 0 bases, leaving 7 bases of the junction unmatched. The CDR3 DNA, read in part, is TGTGCCAGCAGCCAAGATGAGGTAGCGGGAGGGTTCTCCTACAATGAG. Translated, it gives CASSQDEVAGGFSYNE. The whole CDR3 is CASSQDEVAGGFSYNEQFF.

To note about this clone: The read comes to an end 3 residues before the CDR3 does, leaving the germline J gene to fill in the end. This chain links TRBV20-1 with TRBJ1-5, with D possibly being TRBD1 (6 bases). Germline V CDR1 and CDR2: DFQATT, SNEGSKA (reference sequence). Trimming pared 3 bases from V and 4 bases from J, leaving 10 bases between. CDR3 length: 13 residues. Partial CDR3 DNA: TGCAGTGCTAGTCTGGACAGAAATCAGCCC. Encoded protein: CSASLDRNQP. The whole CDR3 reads CSASLDRNQPQHF.

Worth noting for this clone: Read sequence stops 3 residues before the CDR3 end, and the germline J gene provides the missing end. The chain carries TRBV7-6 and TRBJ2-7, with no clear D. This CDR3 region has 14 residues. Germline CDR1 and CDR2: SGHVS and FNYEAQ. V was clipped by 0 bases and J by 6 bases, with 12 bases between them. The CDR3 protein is CASSLAGRASEQYF. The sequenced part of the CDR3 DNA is TGTGCCAGCAGCTTAGCAGGTAGGGCCAGCGAG.

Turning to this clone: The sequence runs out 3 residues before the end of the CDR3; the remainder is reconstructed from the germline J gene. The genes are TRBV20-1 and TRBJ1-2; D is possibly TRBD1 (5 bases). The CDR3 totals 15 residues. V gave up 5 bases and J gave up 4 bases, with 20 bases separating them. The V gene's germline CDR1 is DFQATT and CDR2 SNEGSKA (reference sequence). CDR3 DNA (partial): TGCAGTGCTCGTGATACCGACAGAGGAAGCTATGGC. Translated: CSARDTDRGSYG. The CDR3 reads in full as CSARDTDRGSYGYTF.

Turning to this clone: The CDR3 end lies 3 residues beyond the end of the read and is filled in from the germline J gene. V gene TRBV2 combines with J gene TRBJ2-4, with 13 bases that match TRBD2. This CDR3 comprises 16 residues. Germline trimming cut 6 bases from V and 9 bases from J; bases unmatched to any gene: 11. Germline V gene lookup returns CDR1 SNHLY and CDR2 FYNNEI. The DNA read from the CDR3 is TGTGCCAGCAGCCAAACTAGCGGGAGGGCGGGAGTCATT. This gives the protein CASSQTSGRAGVI. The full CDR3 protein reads CASSQTSGRAGVIQYF.

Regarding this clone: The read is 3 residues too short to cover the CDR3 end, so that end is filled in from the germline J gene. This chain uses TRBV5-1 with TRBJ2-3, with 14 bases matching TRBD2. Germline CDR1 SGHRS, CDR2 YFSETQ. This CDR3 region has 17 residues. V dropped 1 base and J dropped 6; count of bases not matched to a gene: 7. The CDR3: CASSLRGLAGARDTQYF. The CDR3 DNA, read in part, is TGCGCCAGCAGCTTGAGGGGACTAGCGGGAGCCCGGGATACG.

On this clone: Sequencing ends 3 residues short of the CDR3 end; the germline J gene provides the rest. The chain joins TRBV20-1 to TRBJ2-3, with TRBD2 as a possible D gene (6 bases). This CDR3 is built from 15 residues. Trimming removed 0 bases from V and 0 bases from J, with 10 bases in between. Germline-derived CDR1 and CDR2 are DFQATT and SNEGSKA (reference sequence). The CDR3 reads CSARDSLASTDTQYF. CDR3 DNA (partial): TGCAGTGCTAGAGACTCCCTAGCGAGCACAGATACG.

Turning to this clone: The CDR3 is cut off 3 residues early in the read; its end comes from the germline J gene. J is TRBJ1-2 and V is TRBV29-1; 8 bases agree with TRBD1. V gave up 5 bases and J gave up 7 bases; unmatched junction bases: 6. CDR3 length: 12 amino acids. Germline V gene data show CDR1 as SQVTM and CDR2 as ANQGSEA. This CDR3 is CSVRGQVLGYTF. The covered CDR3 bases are TGCAGCGTTAGGGGACAGGTGCTTGGC.

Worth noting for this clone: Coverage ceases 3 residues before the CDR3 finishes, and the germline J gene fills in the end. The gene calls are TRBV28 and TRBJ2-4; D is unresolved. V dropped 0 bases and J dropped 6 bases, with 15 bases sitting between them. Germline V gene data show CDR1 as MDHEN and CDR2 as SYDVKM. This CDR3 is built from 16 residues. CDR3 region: CASSLWGPESTNIQYF. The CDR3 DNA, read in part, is TGTGCCAGCAGTTTATGGGGCCCCGAGTCGACAAACATT.

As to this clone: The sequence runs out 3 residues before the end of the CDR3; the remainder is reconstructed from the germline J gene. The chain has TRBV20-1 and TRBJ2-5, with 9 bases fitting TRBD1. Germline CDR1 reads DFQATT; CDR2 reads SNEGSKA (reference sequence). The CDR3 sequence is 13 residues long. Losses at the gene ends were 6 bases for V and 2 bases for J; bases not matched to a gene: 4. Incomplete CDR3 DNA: TGCAGTGCCCTTGGACAGGGGCAAGAGACC. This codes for CSALGQGQET. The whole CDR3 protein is CSALGQGQETQYF.

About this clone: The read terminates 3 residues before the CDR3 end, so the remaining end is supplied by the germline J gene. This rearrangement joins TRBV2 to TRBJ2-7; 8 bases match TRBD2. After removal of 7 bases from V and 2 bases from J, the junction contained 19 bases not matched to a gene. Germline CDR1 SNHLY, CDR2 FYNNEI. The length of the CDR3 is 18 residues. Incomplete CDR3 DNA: TGTGCCAGCACCCCGGGACTAGTTTTTTCTTCACGAACCTACGAG. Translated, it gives CASTPGLVFSSRTYE. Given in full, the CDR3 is CASTPGLVFSSRTYEQYF.

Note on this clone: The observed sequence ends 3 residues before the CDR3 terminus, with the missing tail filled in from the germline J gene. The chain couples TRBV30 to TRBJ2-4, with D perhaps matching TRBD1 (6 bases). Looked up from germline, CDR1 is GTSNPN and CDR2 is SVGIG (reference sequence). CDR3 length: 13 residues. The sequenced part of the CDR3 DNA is TGTGCCTGGAGTGCTTACAGGGCTGATGGT. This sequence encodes CAWSAYRADG. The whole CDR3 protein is CAWSAYRADGQYF. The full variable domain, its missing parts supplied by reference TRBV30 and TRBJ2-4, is SQTIHQWPATLVQPVGSPLSLECTVEGTSNPNLYWYRQAAGRGLQLLFYSVGIGQISSEVPQNLSASRPQDRQFILSSKKLLLSDSGFYLCAWSAYRADGQYFGAGTRLSVL.